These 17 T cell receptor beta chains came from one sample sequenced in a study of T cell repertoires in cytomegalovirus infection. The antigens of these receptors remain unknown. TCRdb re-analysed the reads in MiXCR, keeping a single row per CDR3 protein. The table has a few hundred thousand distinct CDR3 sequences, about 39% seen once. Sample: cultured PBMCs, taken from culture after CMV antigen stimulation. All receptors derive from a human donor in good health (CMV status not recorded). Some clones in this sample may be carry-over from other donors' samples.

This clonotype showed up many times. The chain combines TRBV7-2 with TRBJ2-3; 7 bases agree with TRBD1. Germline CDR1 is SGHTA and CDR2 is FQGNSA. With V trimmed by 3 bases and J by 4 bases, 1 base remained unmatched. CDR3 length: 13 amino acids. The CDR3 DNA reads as TGTGCCAGCAGCTTGCAGGGGGCAGATACGCAGTATTTT. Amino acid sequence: CASSLQGADTQYF. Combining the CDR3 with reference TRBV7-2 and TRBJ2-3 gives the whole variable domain GAGVSQSPSNKVTEKGKDVELRCDPISGHTALYWYRQSLGQGLEFLIYFQGNSAPDKSGLPSDRFSAERTGGSVSTLTIQRTQQEDSAVYLCASSLQGADTQYFGPGTRLTVL.

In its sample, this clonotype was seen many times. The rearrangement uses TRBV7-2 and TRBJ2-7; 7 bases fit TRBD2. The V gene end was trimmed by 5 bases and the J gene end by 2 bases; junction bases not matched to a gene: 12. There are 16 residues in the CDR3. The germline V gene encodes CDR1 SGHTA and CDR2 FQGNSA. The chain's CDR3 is CASSPSAGVRTYEQYF. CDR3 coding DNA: TGTGCCAGCAGCCCCAGCGCGGGGGTCCGAACCTACGAGCAGTACTTC.

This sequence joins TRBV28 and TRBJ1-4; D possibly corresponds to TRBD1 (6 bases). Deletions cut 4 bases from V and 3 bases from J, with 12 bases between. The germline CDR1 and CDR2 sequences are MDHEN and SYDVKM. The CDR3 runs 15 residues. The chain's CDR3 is CASSYTGLANEKLFF. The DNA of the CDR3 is TGTGCCAGCAGTTACACAGGGTTAGCTAATGAAAAACTGTTTTTT. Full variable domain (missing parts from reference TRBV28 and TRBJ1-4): DVKVTQSSRYLVKRTGEKVFLECVQDMDHENMFWYRQDPGLGLRLIYFSYDVKMKEKGDIPEGYSVSREKKERFSLILESASTNQTSMYLCASSYTGLANEKLFFGSGTQLSVL.

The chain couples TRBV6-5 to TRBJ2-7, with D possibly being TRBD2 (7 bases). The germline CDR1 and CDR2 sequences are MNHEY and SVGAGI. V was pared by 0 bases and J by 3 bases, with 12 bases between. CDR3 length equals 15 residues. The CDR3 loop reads CASSYSRGASYEQYF. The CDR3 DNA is TGTGCCAGCAGTTACTCCCGGGGGGCCAGCTACGAGCAGTACTTC.

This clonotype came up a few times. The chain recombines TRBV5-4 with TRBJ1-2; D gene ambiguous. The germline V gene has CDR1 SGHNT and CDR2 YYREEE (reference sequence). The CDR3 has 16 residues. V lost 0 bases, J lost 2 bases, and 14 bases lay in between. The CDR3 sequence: CASSLDNGELNYGYTF. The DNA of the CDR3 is TGTGCCAGCAGCTTGGACAACGGGGAATTAAACTATGGCTACACCTTC.

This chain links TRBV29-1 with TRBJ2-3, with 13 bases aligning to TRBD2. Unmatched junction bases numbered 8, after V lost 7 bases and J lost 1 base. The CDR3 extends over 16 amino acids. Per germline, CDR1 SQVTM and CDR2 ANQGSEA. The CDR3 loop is CSARTSGSSGTDTQYF. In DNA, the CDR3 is TGCAGCGCTAGGACTAGCGGGAGTTCCGGCACAGATACGCAGTATTTT.

This CDR3 reads CSAQGQGDEKLFF. The CDR3 nucleotides are TGCAGTGCTCAGGGACAGGGGGATGAAAAACTGTTTTTT. This sequence joins TRBV20-1 and TRBJ1-4, with 11 bases lining up with TRBD1. V shed 5 bases and J 6 bases; nucleotides not matched to a gene: 2. The germline V gene has CDR1 DFQATT and CDR2 SNEGSKA (reference sequence). The CDR3 contains 13 residues.

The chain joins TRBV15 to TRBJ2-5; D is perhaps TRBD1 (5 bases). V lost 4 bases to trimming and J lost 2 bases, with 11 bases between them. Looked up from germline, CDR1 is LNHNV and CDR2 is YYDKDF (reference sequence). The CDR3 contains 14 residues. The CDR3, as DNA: TGTGCCACCAGCACCTTCGACAGACAAGAGACCCAGTACTTC. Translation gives CATSTFDRQETQYF.

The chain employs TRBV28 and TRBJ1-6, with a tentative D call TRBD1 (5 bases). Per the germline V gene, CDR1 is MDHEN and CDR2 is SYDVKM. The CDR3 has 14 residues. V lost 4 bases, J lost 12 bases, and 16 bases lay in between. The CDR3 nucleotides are TGTGCCAGCAGTTCAACCGGGACTTCCGGACCCCTCCACTTT. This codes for CASSSTGTSGPLHF.

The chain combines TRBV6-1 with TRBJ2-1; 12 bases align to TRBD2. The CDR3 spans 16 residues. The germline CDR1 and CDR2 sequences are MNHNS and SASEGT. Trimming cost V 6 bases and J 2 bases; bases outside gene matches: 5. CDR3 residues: CASRPLAGGAYNEQFF. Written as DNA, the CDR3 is TGTGCCAGCAGACCCCTAGCGGGGGGGGCCTACAATGAGCAGTTCTTC.

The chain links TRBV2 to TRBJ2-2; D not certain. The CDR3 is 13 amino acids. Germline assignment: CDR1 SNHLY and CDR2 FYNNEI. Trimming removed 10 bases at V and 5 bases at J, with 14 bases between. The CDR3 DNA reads TGTGCCATACATGGGCTCCAGACCGGGGAGCTGTTTTTT. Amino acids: CAIHGLQTGELFF.

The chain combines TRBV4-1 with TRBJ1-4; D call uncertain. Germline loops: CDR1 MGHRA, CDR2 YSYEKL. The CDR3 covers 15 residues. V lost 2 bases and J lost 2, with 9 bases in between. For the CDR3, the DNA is TGCGCCAGCAGCCAACCGGGCCGGACTAATGAAAAACTGTTTTTT. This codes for CASSQPGRTNEKLFF.

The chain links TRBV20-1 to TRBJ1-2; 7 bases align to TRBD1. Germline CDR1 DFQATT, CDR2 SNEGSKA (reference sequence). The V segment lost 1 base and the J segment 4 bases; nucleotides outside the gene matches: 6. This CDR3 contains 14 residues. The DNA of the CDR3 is TGCAGTGCTAGAGTGTTGCACAGGGGCTATGGCTACACCTTC. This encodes CSARVLHRGYGYTF.

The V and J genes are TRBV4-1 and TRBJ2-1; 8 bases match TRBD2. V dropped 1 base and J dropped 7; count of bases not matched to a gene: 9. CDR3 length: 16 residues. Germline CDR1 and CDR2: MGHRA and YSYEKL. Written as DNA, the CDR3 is TGCGCCAGCAGCCAAGTGATACGGGAGGGCCAAAATGAGCAGTTCTTC. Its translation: CASSQVIREGQNEQFF.

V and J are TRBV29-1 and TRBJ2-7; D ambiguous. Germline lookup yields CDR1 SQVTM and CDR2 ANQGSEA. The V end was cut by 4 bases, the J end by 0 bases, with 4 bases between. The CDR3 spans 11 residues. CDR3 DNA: TGCAGCGTTGGAAACTCCTACGAGCAGTACTTC. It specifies CSVGNSYEQYF.

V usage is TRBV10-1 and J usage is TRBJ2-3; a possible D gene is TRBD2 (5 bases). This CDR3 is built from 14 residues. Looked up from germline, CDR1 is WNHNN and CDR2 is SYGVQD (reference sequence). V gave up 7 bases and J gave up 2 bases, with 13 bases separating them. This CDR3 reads CASTGWGPTDTQYF. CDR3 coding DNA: TGCGCCAGCACGGGGTGGGGTCCCACAGATACGCAGTATTTT.

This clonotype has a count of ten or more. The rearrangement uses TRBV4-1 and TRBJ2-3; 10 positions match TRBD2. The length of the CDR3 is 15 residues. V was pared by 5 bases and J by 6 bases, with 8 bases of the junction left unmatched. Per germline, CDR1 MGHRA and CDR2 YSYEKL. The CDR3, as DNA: TGCGCCAGCAGCTCCCCTAGCGGGAGTGTCGATACGCAGTATTTT. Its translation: CASSSPSGSVDTQYF.